A single sample is the source of the 28 T cell receptor beta chains below, sequenced in a study of molecular identifiers for immune sequencing clone quantification. TCRdb re-analysed the PCR reads in MiXCR, keeping a single row per CDR3 protein. The sample lists around 460,000 distinct CDR3 sequences, about 26% occurring once. Sequencing used naive CD8+ T cells from blood, with Jurkat cell RNA spiked in. Sample subset: FACS-sorted CD8+CD4-CCR7+CD45RA+ naive T cells. These receptors were collected from a human donor in good health. Some libraries in this study had Jurkat cell RNA spiked in.

V and J are TRBV29-1 and TRBJ2-4, with a tentative D call TRBD2 (5 bases). The V end was cut by 6 bases, the J end by 5 bases, with 14 bases between. Germline V CDR1 and CDR2: SQVTM, ANQGSEA. The CDR3 has 13 residues. The CDR3 spells CSVRDGVENIQYF. In nucleotides, the CDR3 is TGCAGCGTCCGTGACGGGGTGGAAAACATTCAGTACTTC.

About this clonotype: This could be a read error, since a much larger clone is one nucleotide away. The chain carries TRBV29-1 and TRBJ1-5; D is perhaps TRBD1 (5 bases). The CDR3 consists of 14 residues. Per germline, CDR1 SQVTM and CDR2 ANQGSEA. CDR3 in amino acids: CGAQAGGFNQPQHF. The CDR3 bases are TGCGGCGCTCAAGCGGGGGGATTTAATCAGCCCCAGCATTTT.

The chain is built from TRBV10-3 and TRBJ1-1; 8 bases map to TRBD1. V lost 4 bases, J lost 7 bases, and 14 bases stayed unmatched. This CDR3 contains 16 residues. Germline V gene sequence: CDR1 ENHRY, CDR2 SYGVKD. CDR3 coding DNA: TGTGCCATCAGTGGGGGACAGGAGAGGAACTGGGATGAAGCTTTCTTT. It encodes CAISGGQERNWDEAFF.

This chain uses TRBV12-3 or TRBV12-4 with TRBJ1-1, with 9 bases that match TRBD1. The V and J ends lost 7 bases and 6 bases, in that order; junction bases with no gene match: 3. This CDR3 comprises 12 residues. CDR3 DNA sequence: TGTGCCAGCAAACAGGGGGCGGCTGAAGCTTTCTTT. Amino acids: CASKQGAAEAFF.

Worth noting for this clonotype: A single base separates this from a much larger clone, so it may be a read error. This chain links TRBV5-1 with TRBJ2-3, with TRBD2 identical over 7 bases. This CDR3 is 16 amino acids long. Germline loops: CDR1 SGHRS, CDR2 YFSETQ. Trimming removed 2 bases from V and 5 bases from J; junction bases left unmatched: 11. CDR3 coding DNA: TGCGCCAGCAGCTTAGAGGGAGGGCGTTATATAGATACGCAGTATTTT. It is translated as CASSLEGGRYIDTQYF. Complete variable domain (other parts from reference TRBV5-1 and TRBJ2-3): KAGVTQTPRYLIKTRGQQVTLSCSPISGHRSVSWYQQTPGQGLQFLFEYFSETQRNKGNFPGRFSGRQFSNSRSEMNVSTLELGDSALYLCASSLEGGRYIDTQYFGPGTRLTVL.

The J gene is TRBJ2-3, the V gene TRBV11-3; 8 bases agree with TRBD1. This CDR3 spans 16 amino acids. Germline lookup yields CDR1 SGHNT and CDR2 YENEEA. The junction had 8 bases not matched to a gene; V was cut back by 4 bases and J by 2 bases. The CDR3 nucleotides read TGTGCCAGCAGCTCTGACAGGGGACCACACACAGATACGCAGTATTTT. Its translation: CASSSDRGPHTDTQYF.

V usage is TRBV12-3 or TRBV12-4 and J usage is TRBJ2-1, with 11 bases identical to TRBD2. This CDR3 comprises 15 residues. Trimming cost V 6 bases and J 8 bases; bases outside gene matches: 9. CDR3 DNA: TGTGCCAGCAGCCCGACTAGCGGGGCGTGGCATGAGCAGTTCTTC. Protein sequence: CASSPTSGAWHEQFF.

As regards this clonotype: A much larger clonotype is one base distant, so this may be a read error. The genes are TRBV19 and TRBJ2-5; TRBD2 matches 10 bases. CDR3 length equals 17 residues. In germline, CDR1 is LNHDA, CDR2 SQIVND (reference sequence). This CDR3 reads CASSIAPSGSSQEPQYF. DNA for the CDR3: TGTGCCAGTAGTATAGCGCCTAGCGGGAGCTCCCAAGAGCCCCAGTACTTC.

The rearrangement joins TRBV20-1 to TRBJ2-3; no reliable D call. Germline loops: CDR1 DFQATT, CDR2 SNEGSKA (reference sequence). The CDR3 loop spans 15 amino acids. Deletions cut 0 bases from V and 0 bases from J, with 10 bases between. The CDR3 is CSARDRAESTDTQYF. CDR3 in DNA: TGCAGTGCTAGAGATCGGGCAGAAAGCACAGATACGCAGTATTTT.

Notes on this clonotype: One end of the junction does not line up with germline, which may come from a read error. J is TRBJ2-1 and V is TRBV19; D possibly uses TRBD1 or TRBD2 (6 bases each). The CDR3 spans 16 residues. Germline V gene data show CDR1 as LNHDA and CDR2 as SQIVND (reference sequence). This CDR3 reads CAGSILGGPSFNEQFF. The CDR3 region has the DNA TGTGCCGGTAGTATCCTAGGGGGGCCAAGTTTCAATGAGCAGTTCTTC.

This clonotype appeared many times. The V gene is TRBV10-2, the J gene TRBJ2-5; no reliable D call. CDR1 and CDR2 from the germline V gene are WSHSY and SAAADI. V lost 3 bases and J lost 4, with 15 bases in between. CDR3 length equals 15 residues. CDR3 residues: CASSDRPGPGETQYF. CDR3 bases: TGCGCCAGCAGTGATAGGCCAGGCCCAGGAGAGACCCAGTACTTC.

With respect to this clonotype: A single base separates this from a much larger clone, so it may be a read error. The V call is TRBV7-9, the J call TRBJ2-3; 9 bases map to TRBD1. Losses at the gene ends were 4 bases for V and 4 bases for J; bases not matched to a gene: 9. The CDR3 has 16 residues. Per the germline V gene, CDR1 is SEHNR and CDR2 is FQNEAQ (reference sequence). CDR3 region: CASSSPSGTGSDTQYF. CDR3 in DNA: TGTGCCAGCAGCTCCCCCTCCGGGACAGGGTCAGATACGCAGTATTTT.

V gene TRBV4-3 combines with J gene TRBJ2-3; D remains ambiguous. Germline V CDR1 and CDR2: LGHNA, YSLEER. Between the trimmed V and J ends, which lost 11 bases and 1 base, there was a span of 19 bases. The CDR3 extends over 15 amino acids. DNA for the CDR3: TGCGCCCGCCGCCAAGCTGTCGCGCGCACAGATACGCAGTATTTT. Amino acid sequence: CARRQAVARTDTQYF.

With respect to this clonotype: A much larger clone differs from this one at a single base, so this may be a read error. The CDR3 carries no conserved terminal phenylalanine or tryptophan, so it likely arises from a read error. V usage is TRBV5-6 and J usage is TRBJ2-7, with D maybe TRBD2 (6 bases). The germline V gene encodes CDR1 SGHDT and CDR2 YYEEEE. This CDR3 is built from 15 residues. V lost 0 bases to trimming and J lost 2 bases, with 12 bases between them. The CDR3 protein is CASSLGSSGPYEQYL. CDR3 DNA: TGTGCCAGCAGCTTGGGAAGTAGCGGACCCTACGAGCAGTACCTC.

This clonotype was counted only a few times. This CDR3 reads CASLRGEAGGSITDTQYF. For the CDR3, the DNA is TGTGCCAGCCTTCGGGGTGAAGCGGGGGGCTCGATCACAGATACGCAGTATTTT. V is TRBV2 and J is TRBJ2-3; 9 bases agree with TRBD2. Germline CDR1 and CDR2: SNHLY and FYNNEI. With V trimmed by 8 bases and J by 2 bases, 17 bases remained unmatched. The CDR3 covers 18 residues.

This clonotype has more than one count but fewer than ten. CDR3 protein: CASSQTAGAYYEQYF. In DNA, the CDR3 is TGCGCCAGCAGCCAGACCGCCGGGGCCTACTACGAGCAGTACTTC. This chain uses TRBV4-3 with TRBJ2-7, with D possibly being TRBD1 or TRBD2 (5 bases each). CDR3 length: 15 residues. CDR1 is LGHNA, CDR2 YSLEER, per germline. Trimming cost V 3 bases and J 3 bases, with 15 bases left between them.

This clonotype has a count of ten or more. The rearrangement joins TRBV19 to TRBJ2-3, with TRBD2 matching over 10 bases. Germline CDR1 reads LNHDA; CDR2 reads SQIVND (reference sequence). This CDR3 contains 13 residues. V shed 9 bases, J shed 1 base, and the junction held 1 base outside the gene matches. The CDR3 nucleotides read TGTGCCAGCGGGACTAGCGGCACAGATACGCAGTATTTT. Encoded protein: CASGTSGTDTQYF. The variable domain in full, completed from reference TRBV19 and TRBJ2-3, reads DGGITQSPKYLFRKEGQNVTLSCEQNLNHDAMYWYRQDPGQGLRLIYYSQIVNDFQKGDIAEGYSVSREKKESFPLTVTSAQKNPTAFYLCASGTSGTDTQYFGPGTRLTVL.

Ten or more counts support this clonotype. V and J are TRBV28 and TRBJ2-1; possibly TRBD2 for D (5 bases). Trimming shortened V by 6 bases and J by 0 bases, and 12 bases separated the two germline ends. The CDR3 length is 15 residues. Per the germline V gene, CDR1 is MDHEN and CDR2 is SYDVKM. In DNA, the CDR3 is TGTGCCAGCAGCCGTGGACTGAGCTCCTACAATGAGCAGTTCTTC. As protein: CASSRGLSSYNEQFF.

Notes on this clonotype: A clone one base away is much larger, so this may be a read error. V and J are TRBV5-1 and TRBJ2-7; 10 nucleotides line up with TRBD2. V trimming: 4 bases; J trimming: 5 bases; junction bases outside the gene matches: 6. Germline CDR1 SGHRS, CDR2 YFSETQ. The CDR3 spans 14 residues. The DNA of the CDR3 is TGCGCCAGCAGCAGGACTAGCGGTCCCAACGAGCAGTACTTC. The encoded protein is CASSRTSGPNEQYF. Complete variable domain (other parts from reference TRBV5-1 and TRBJ2-7): KAGVTQTPRYLIKTRGQQVTLSCSPISGHRSVSWYQQTPGQGLQFLFEYFSETQRNKGNFPGRFSGRQFSNSRSEMNVSTLELGDSALYLCASSRTSGPNEQYFGPGTRLTVT.

This clonotype was seen ten or more times. This chain links TRBV29-1 with TRBJ2-2; D remains unclear. The CDR3 sequence is 13 residues long. The V and J ends lost 4 bases and 0 bases respectively, with 6 bases between them. Germline CDR1 SQVTM, CDR2 ANQGSEA. The CDR3 is CSVGGTNTGELFF. The CDR3 DNA is TGCAGCGTTGGGGGAACGAACACCGGGGAGCTGTTTTTT.

The chain links TRBV27 to TRBJ1-1; 7 nucleotides line up with TRBD1. The CDR3 has 16 residues. Germline CDR1 reads MNHEY; CDR2 reads SMNVEV (reference sequence). V shed 0 bases and J 4 bases; nucleotides not matched to a gene: 8. The CDR3 here is CASSLSTGYQSTEAFF. CDR3 coding DNA: TGTGCCAGCAGTTTATCGACAGGGTATCAGAGCACTGAAGCTTTCTTT.

This chain uses TRBV6-6 with TRBJ2-1, with 10 bases that match TRBD2. The germline CDR1 and CDR2 sequences are MNHNY and SVGAGI (reference sequence). This CDR3 contains 16 residues. V dropped 5 bases and J dropped 12; count of bases not matched to a gene: 16. CDR3 region: CASSPTGTSVPIGQFF. In DNA, the CDR3 is TGTGCCAGCAGTCCCACCGGGACTAGCGTCCCGATTGGGCAGTTCTTC.

This clonotype was recorded many times. The CDR3 DNA sequence: TGTGCCAGCAGTTTAGACGCACGCCAAGAGACCCAGTACTTC. Amino acids: CASSLDARQETQYF. The genes are TRBV12-3 or TRBV12-4 and TRBJ2-5; D unclear. CDR3 length: 14 amino acids. With 1 base removed from V and 1 base from J, the gap between germline ends came to 7 bases.

This clonotype has only one observation. A much larger clone sits a single nucleotide away, making a read error possible. This chain uses TRBV2 with TRBJ2-4; 12 bases are shared with TRBD1. Germline-derived CDR1 and CDR2 are SNHLY and FYNNEI. This CDR3 contains 19 residues. The trim removed 6 bases at V and 0 bases at J, leaving 12 bases unmatched. The CDR3 sequence: CASSPPPGTGGLAKNIQYF. The CDR3 DNA sequence: TGTGCCAGCAGCCCTCCCCCCGGGACAGGGGGCTTAGCCAAAAACATTCAGTACTTC. The entire variable domain, with the rest obtained from reference TRBV2 and TRBJ2-4, is as follows: EPEVTQTPSHQVTQMGQEVILRCVPISNHLYFYWYRQILGQKVEFLVSFYNNEISEKSEIFDDQFSVERPDGSNFTLKIRSTKLEDSAMYFCASSPPPGTGGLAKNIQYFGAGTRLSVL.

Turning to this clonotype: A much larger clone sits a single nucleotide away, making a read error possible. The chain combines TRBV5-3 with TRBJ2-3; 9 nucleotides align to TRBD1. TRBV5-3 is reported as an ORF; its role is uncertain. There are 13 residues in the CDR3. The CDR3 sequence: CASSTTGGDTRYF. The CDR3 DNA follows: TGTGCCAGCAGCACGACAGGGGGAGATACGCGGTATTTT.

At least ten counts were recorded for this clonotype. The genes are TRBV12-5 and TRBJ2-1; D is ambiguous. CDR3 length: 15 amino acids. CDR1 LGHNT and CDR2 FRNRAP come from the germline V gene. The ends were cut back, 2 bases at V and 12 bases at J, with 20 bases in the middle. The CDR3: CASGLPTGQALRQFF. The CDR3 DNA sequence: TGTGCTAGTGGTTTGCCTACGGGCCAGGCCCTGCGGCAGTTCTTC. Full variable domain (outside the CDR3, taken from reference TRBV12-5 and TRBJ2-1): DARVTQTPRHKVTEMGQEVTMRCQPILGHNTVFWYRQTMMQGLELLAYFRNRAPLDDSGMPKDRFSAEMPDATLATLKIQPSEPRDSAVYFCASGLPTGQALRQFFGPGTRLTVL.

This clonotype was found many times. This sequence joins TRBV12-3 or TRBV12-4 and TRBJ2-3; D uncertain. V lost 11 bases and J 6 bases, leaving 12 bases between the germline ends. This CDR3 contains 11 residues. The CDR3 bases are TGTGCCTCCCACGCCAGGGATACGCAGTATTTT. It codes for CASHARDTQYF.

This clonotype was counted many times. This rearrangement joins TRBV7-2 to TRBJ2-5, with D uncertain. The CDR3 extends over 15 amino acids. Germline V gene data show CDR1 as SGHTA and CDR2 as FQGNSA. Between the trimmed V and J ends, which lost 1 base and 4 bases, there was a span of 13 bases. The CDR3 spells CASSLDLSSGETQYF. The DNA for the CDR3 is TGTGCCAGCAGCTTAGATCTCAGCTCCGGAGAGACCCAGTACTTC. The variable domain in full, with the rest retrieved from reference TRBV7-2 and TRBJ2-5, is GAGVSQSPSNKVTEKGKDVELRCDPISGHTALYWYRQSLGQGLEFLIYFQGNSAPDKSGLPSDRFSAERTGGSVSTLTIQRTQQEDSAVYLCASSLDLSSGETQYFGPGTRLLVL.